Each of the 22 T cell receptor beta chains below was sequenced from the same sample in a study of regulatory T cells in long-lasting Graves disease. Building the TCR beta libraries relied on iRepertoire HTBI primers, and CDR3 regions underwent Arm-PCR. TCRdb independently ran MiXCR on the multiplex PCR reads; one entry per CDR3 protein. Of approximately 400,000 distinct CDR3 sequences in the sample, approximately 25% are singletons; the top ten hold around a quarter. Time point described: persistent/refractory GD, antithyroid drugs over 5 years with positive TRAb. Following extraction of RNA from PBMCs, that RNA was used to make the TCR library. Here the sequenced sample was peripheral blood mononuclear cells (PBMCs), taken when the disease was refractory, from a patient treated with antithyroid drugs. The receptors were sampled from a woman in her 40s with Graves disease.

The CDR3, as DNA: TGTGCCAGCAGTTTAGCTACGGGACAGGGCCGAGCTTCCTACGAGCAGTACTTC. It yields the protein CASSLATGQGRASYEQYF. J is TRBJ2-7 and V is TRBV12-3 or TRBV12-4, with TRBD1 matching over 9 bases. The CDR3 runs to 18 residues. The trim removed 0 bases at V and 1 base at J, leaving 10 bases unmatched.

This clonotype was picked up many times. The chain carries TRBV27 and TRBJ2-2; D is tentatively TRBD1 or TRBD2 (5 bases each). V was trimmed by 2 bases and J by 3 bases, leaving 16 bases between them. The CDR3 length is 17 residues. Per germline, CDR1 MNHEY and CDR2 SMNVEV (reference sequence). The CDR3 nucleotides are TGTGCCAGCAGTTTAGGCAGGGAGCCAGGTGACACCGGGGAGCTGTTTTTT. This sequence encodes CASSLGREPGDTGELFF.

This chain uses TRBV20-1 with TRBJ1-1; D perhaps matches TRBD1 (5 bases). The CDR3 sequence is 14 residues long. Germline CDR1 and CDR2: DFQATT and SNEGSKA (reference sequence). V was trimmed by 0 bases and J by 1 base, leaving 9 bases between them. The DNA of the CDR3 is TGCAGTGCTAGAGATTGGGGGAGGAACACTGAAGCTTTCTTT. As protein: CSARDWGRNTEAFF.

This clonotype has more than one count but fewer than ten. The chain has TRBV20-1 and TRBJ2-2; D is undetermined. From germline, CDR1 is DFQATT and CDR2 SNEGSKA (reference sequence). V lost 6 bases, J lost 4 bases, and 12 bases lay in between. The CDR3 spans 13 residues. The CDR3 is CSARTAVTGELFF. The CDR3 nucleotides read TGCAGTGCCAGGACGGCAGTCACCGGGGAGCTGTTTTTT.

This clonotype was observed a single time. The rearrangement uses TRBV6-1 and TRBJ2-3; 7 bases agree with TRBD1. This CDR3 has 14 amino acids. Germline lookup yields CDR1 MNHNS and CDR2 SASEGT. V was pared by 5 bases and J by 4 bases, with 6 bases of the junction left unmatched. Here the CDR3 reads CASSRNRGADTQYF. CDR3 bases: TGTGCCAGCAGTCGTAACAGGGGCGCAGATACGCAGTATTTT.

This clonotype was counted a few times. The chain employs TRBV27 and TRBJ2-2; 8 bases agree with TRBD2. The V gene end was trimmed by 5 bases and the J gene end by 0 bases; junction bases not matched to a gene: 5. The CDR3 loop spans 16 amino acids. Germline-derived CDR1 and CDR2 are MNHEY and SMNVEV (reference sequence). The CDR3 spells CASSGGTRANTGELFF. The DNA of the CDR3 is TGTGCCAGCAGTGGGGGGACTAGAGCGAACACCGGGGAGCTGTTTTTT.

This clonotype was observed a handful of times. The chain links TRBV5-1 to TRBJ2-2; 9 positions agree with TRBD2. From germline, CDR1 is SGHRS and CDR2 YFSETQ. The CDR3 totals 16 residues. With 3 bases clipped from V and 0 bases from J, the junction kept 3 bases outside the gene matches. In DNA, the CDR3 is TGCGCCAGCAGCTCCCGACTAGCGGCGAACACCGGGGAGCTGTTTTTT. This sequence encodes CASSSRLAANTGELFF.

The J gene is TRBJ2-1, the V gene TRBV20-1; 7 bases fit TRBD2. The CDR3 loop spans 14 amino acids. J gave up 6 bases and V 2 bases, and 7 bases lay outside the gene matches. Germline V gene data show CDR1 as DFQATT and CDR2 as SNEGSKA (reference sequence). The CDR3 sequence: CSARTGGWSNEQFF. CDR3 DNA sequence: TGCAGTGCTAGAACGGGAGGATGGAGCAATGAGCAGTTCTTC.

The V gene is TRBV7-2, the J gene TRBJ1-5, with D uncertain. Deletions cut 1 base from V and 0 bases from J, with 7 bases between. The germline gives CDR1 SGHTA, CDR2 FQGNSA. The length of the CDR3 is 15 residues. The CDR3, as DNA: TGTGCCAGCAGCTTAGGGGCAGTTAGCAATCAGCCCCAGCATTTT. Its translation is CASSLGAVSNQPQHF.

This clonotype appeared a single time. The chain recombines TRBV12-3 or TRBV12-4 with TRBJ2-1; 9 bases match TRBD2. J gave up 3 bases and V 6 bases, and 3 bases lay outside the gene matches. This CDR3 is built from 14 residues. Here the CDR3 DNA reads TGTGCCAGCAGCGGACTAGCGAACTACAATGAGCAGTTCTTC. It translates to CASSGLANYNEQFF.

V and J are TRBV5-1 and TRBJ1-1, with D perhaps matching TRBD1 (6 bases). The length of the CDR3 is 14 residues. Germline CDR1 and CDR2: SGHRS and YFSETQ. V lost 0 bases and J 6 bases, leaving 12 bases between the germline ends. CDR3 in amino acids: CASSLVWEGAEAFF. Here the CDR3 DNA reads TGCGCCAGCAGCTTGGTATGGGAGGGGGCTGAAGCTTTCTTT.

This clonotype was observed at least ten times. The chain employs TRBV7-8 and TRBJ2-5; tentatively, D is TRBD2 (6 bases). Looked up from germline, CDR1 is SGHVS and CDR2 is FQNEAQ. The CDR3 extends over 16 amino acids. Trimming removed 1 base at V and 2 bases at J, with 14 bases between. The CDR3 sequence is CASSLGLELTQETQYF. DNA for the CDR3: TGTGCCAGCAGCTTAGGACTAGAGTTAACACAAGAGACCCAGTACTTC.

This clonotype was seen a few times. V is TRBV5-6 and J is TRBJ2-5, with D hard to call. Germline V gives CDR1 SGHDT, CDR2 YYEEEE. The CDR3 extends over 14 amino acids. The V end was cut by 3 bases, the J end by 5 bases, with 14 bases between. The CDR3 region is CASSWNGFFETQYF. The CDR3 DNA reads as TGTGCCAGCAGCTGGAATGGGTTCTTCGAGACCCAGTACTTC.

This clonotype was counted at least ten times. The chain carries TRBV6-1 and TRBJ1-6; D gene uncertain. Germline loops: CDR1 MNHNS, CDR2 SASEGT. There are 16 residues in the CDR3. The V end lost 3 bases, the J end lost 0 bases, and 9 bases lay between the germline ends. CDR3 protein: CASSDQLSSYNSPLHF. The DNA of the CDR3 is TGTGCCAGCAGTGACCAATTAAGCTCCTATAATTCACCCCTCCACTTT.

J is TRBJ2-3 and V is TRBV2; 8 bases are shared with TRBD1. The CDR3 loop spans 15 amino acids. Per germline, CDR1 SNHLY and CDR2 FYNNEI. V gave up 6 bases and J gave up 5 bases; unmatched junction bases: 10. The CDR3 sequence is CASSFGTGGGDTQYF. The CDR3 DNA follows: TGTGCCAGCAGCTTCGGGACAGGCGGAGGAGATACGCAGTATTTT.

This clonotype was seen ten or more times. The rearrangement uses TRBV28 and TRBJ2-5; TRBD2 matches at 14 bases. In germline, CDR1 is MDHEN, CDR2 SYDVKM. CDR3 length: 15 residues. After removal of 6 bases from V and 6 bases from J, the junction contained 6 bases not matched to a gene. For the CDR3, the DNA is TGTGCCAGCAGCCTGGGACTAGCGGGAGTAAAGACCCAGTACTTC. Amino acid sequence: CASSLGLAGVKTQYF.

At least ten counts were recorded for this clonotype. V usage is TRBV27 and J usage is TRBJ1-1; possibly TRBD1 for D (6 bases). The germline CDR1 and CDR2 sequences are MNHEY and SMNVEV (reference sequence). This CDR3 has 18 residues. V was pared by 6 bases and J by 0 bases, with 23 bases between. DNA of the CDR3: TGTGCCAGCAGGTCTTACTTCTTGGGGACAAACATGAACACTGAAGCTTTCTTT. Translated: CASRSYFLGTNMNTEAFF.

This clonotype has ten or more counts. The gene calls are TRBV12-3 or TRBV12-4 and TRBJ1-1; TRBD1 aligns across 7 bases. The CDR3 loop spans 14 amino acids. After removal of 5 bases from V and 0 bases from J, the junction contained 3 bases not matched to a gene. CDR3 nucleotides: TGTGCCAGCAGTAAAACAGGGGTGAACACTGAAGCTTTCTTT. Residues: CASSKTGVNTEAFF.

This clonotype was found many times. The chain employs TRBV28 and TRBJ2-4, with D unresolved. V lost 3 bases and J lost 6, with 9 bases in between. Germline CDR1 is MDHEN and CDR2 is SYDVKM. The CDR3 is 13 amino acids. CDR3 loop: CASSLEPLNIQYF. The CDR3 region has the DNA TGTGCCAGCAGTTTGGAACCCCTAAACATTCAGTACTTC.

This clonotype was recorded many times. The rearrangement links TRBV6-1 to TRBJ1-1; unclear D gene. The CDR3 runs to 12 residues. Trimming cost V 6 bases and J 0 bases, with 5 bases left between them. Germline assignment: CDR1 MNHNS and CDR2 SASEGT. CDR3 amino acids: CASRTVNTEAFF. In DNA, the CDR3 is TGTGCCAGCAGGACGGTGAACACTGAAGCTTTCTTT.

In this sample, this clonotype turned up a few times. This chain links TRBV7-3 with TRBJ2-2; 7 bases agree with TRBD2. Unmatched junction bases numbered 6, after V lost 0 bases and J lost 5 bases. The CDR3 contains 16 residues. Looked up from germline, CDR1 is SGHTA and CDR2 is FQGTGA. The CDR3 protein is CASSLTGRERTGELFF. The DNA for the CDR3 is TGTGCCAGCAGCTTAACAGGGCGGGAGAGGACCGGGGAGCTGTTTTTT. Together with reference TRBV7-3 and TRBJ2-2, the CDR3 gives the full variable domain: GAGVSQTPSNKVTEKGKYVELRCDPISGHTALYWYRQSLGQGPEFLIYFQGTGAADDSGLPNDRFFAVRPEGSVSTLKIQRTERGDSAVYLCASSLTGRERTGELFFGEGSRLTVL.

This clonotype has more than one count but fewer than ten. The chain is built from TRBV27 and TRBJ2-7; 9 bases are a match to TRBD1. The junction had 8 bases not matched to a gene; V was cut back by 5 bases and J by 3 bases. This CDR3 is 15 amino acids long. Looked up from germline, CDR1 is MNHEY and CDR2 is SMNVEV (reference sequence). In DNA, the CDR3 is TGTGCCAGCAGTGTCCCCGGGACAGGGCACTACGAGCAGTACTTC. This translates into CASSVPGTGHYEQYF.